Reported below is one T cell receptor (beta chain). Its specificity is not known. This entry is derived from a study of OX40 agonist ivuxolimab in advanced cancers. Background on the study: Patients were roughly 83% male with ages roughly 20 to 90, mean approximately 58. Three patients, one with hepatocellular carcinoma and two with cutaneous melanoma, responded partially.

Sequencing used immunoSEQ multiplex PCR; TCRdb keeps in-frame clones, though not all of them. The data hold more than 65,000 clones, with 92% observed a single time. Overall study results and limits: At doses 0.1 to 3.0 mg/kg, CD4+ and CD8+ clones expanded. More expanded clones were seen, on average, in CD8+ T cells than in CD4+.

The trim removed 3 bases at V and 2 bases at J, leaving 7 bases unmatched. From germline, CDR1 is SGHTS and CDR2 YDEGEE. This CDR3 has 15 amino acids. The rearrangement joins TRBV5-8 to TRBJ2-5; 7 nucleotides match TRBD1. This receptor was identified in an adult with an advanced solid tumor such as melanoma, head and neck, liver or kidney cancer. The sample was CD4+ or CD8+ T cells sorted from blood, taken in a trial of the OX40 agonist ivuxolimab. The CDR3 region is CASSYSMTGQETQYF. The DNA of the CDR3 is TGTGCCAGCAGCTACTCAATGACAGGGCAAGAGACCCAGTACTTC.